Below are 10 T cell receptor beta chains sequenced from a single sample in a study of blood T cell repertoires in COVID-19. TCRdb keeps only in-frame clones here, not all; method: immunoSEQ multiplex PCR. The sample has about 180,000 clones, 70% to 85% seen once. The sequenced sample consisted of PBMCs or T cells enriched from blood (not recorded which). These receptor sequences come from a man in his fifties or sixties who had recovered from COVID-19.

The chain links TRBV6-5 to TRBJ1-2, with D perhaps matching TRBD1 (5 bases). This CDR3 contains 14 residues. From germline, CDR1 is MNHEY and CDR2 SVGAGI. The germline V and J ends were trimmed by 2 bases and 5 bases, with 12 bases remaining between them. Written as DNA, the CDR3 is TGTGCCAGCAGTTACGCAACAGGAAATTATGGCTACACCTTC. This codes for CASSYATGNYGYTF.

The chain carries TRBV7-9 and TRBJ1-1, with D perhaps matching TRBD1 (6 bases). This CDR3 has 15 amino acids. In germline, CDR1 is SEHNR, CDR2 FQNEAQ (reference sequence). Trimming stripped 1 base from V and 0 bases from J, with 9 bases between. Here the CDR3 reads CASSLGDRLNTEAFF. The CDR3 DNA reads as TGTGCCAGCAGCTTAGGAGACAGGTTGAACACTGAAGCTTTCTTT.

CDR3 region: CASSSGQAGTLYGYTF. The CDR3 DNA follows: TGTGCCAGCAGCTCGGGACAGGCCGGGACACTATATGGCTACACCTTC. The V gene is TRBV5-5, the J gene TRBJ1-2; 8 bases fit TRBD1. This CDR3 spans 16 amino acids. CDR1 is SGHKS, CDR2 YYEKEE, per germline (reference sequence). V lost 3 bases, J lost 5 bases, and 12 bases stayed unmatched.

The chain employs TRBV13 and TRBJ1-4; maybe TRBD1 (5 bases). This CDR3 contains 16 residues. Trimming removed 0 bases from V and 3 bases from J, with 11 bases in between. Per the germline V gene, CDR1 is PRHDT and CDR2 is FYEKMQ (reference sequence). The CDR3 sequence: CASSLGLEGPNEKLFF. The CDR3 DNA sequence: TGTGCCAGCAGCTTAGGCCTGGAGGGGCCTAATGAAAAACTGTTTTTT. Full variable domain (remainder filled in from reference TRBV13 and TRBJ1-4): AAGVIQSPRHLIKEKRETATLKCYPIPRHDTVYWYQQGPGQDPQFLISFYEKMQSDKGSIPDRFSAQQFSDYHSELNMSSLELGDSALYFCASSLGLEGPNEKLFFGSGTQLSVL.

The gene calls are TRBV7-9 and TRBJ2-7; possible D gene TRBD1, 6 bases. CDR1 is SEHNR, CDR2 FQNEAQ, per germline (reference sequence). The CDR3 length is 15 residues. V dropped 8 bases and J dropped 4 bases, with 21 bases sitting between them. Written as DNA, the CDR3 is TGTGCCAGCTCTGGGACCCGGGACACTAAATACGAGCAGTACTTC. This sequence encodes CASSGTRDTKYEQYF.

This chain joins TRBV7-2 and TRBJ2-5, with D possibly TRBD2 on 5 matching bases. Germline values: CDR1 SGHTA, CDR2 FQGNSA. This CDR3 comprises 13 residues. V lost 0 bases, J lost 4 bases, and 6 bases lay in between. The CDR3 protein is CASSLAGVETQYF. The CDR3 coding sequence is TGTGCCAGCAGCTTAGCCGGGGTAGAGACCCAGTACTTC.

This chain links TRBV27 with TRBJ2-3; no definite D call. CDR1 and CDR2 (germline): MNHEY, SMNVEV (reference sequence). Trimming shortened V by 4 bases and J by 2 bases, and 7 bases separated the two germline ends. The CDR3 spans 13 residues. In DNA, the CDR3 is TGTGCCAGCAGTTCAACAGCCACAGATACGCAGTATTTT. Translation gives CASSSTATDTQYF.

The rearrangement joins TRBV21-1 to TRBJ2-6; the table's D gene call, TRBD2, was not cross checked with the DNA. TRBV21-1 is a documented pseudogene. CDR3 size: 18 residues. CDR3 sequence reads: CASSKNREHASGANVLTF. The CDR3 region has the DNA TGTGCCAGCAGCAAAAATCGGGAGCATGCATCTGGGGCCAACGTCCTGACTTTC.

The chain recombines TRBV2 with TRBJ1-1; a weak D match, TRBD1 (5 bases). Looked up from germline, CDR1 is SNHLY and CDR2 is FYNNEI. The V and J ends lost 8 bases and 4 bases respectively, with 11 bases between them. There are 12 residues in the CDR3. The CDR3 sequence: CASGRGVTEAFF. The DNA for the CDR3 is TGTGCCAGCGGTAGGGGTGTCACTGAAGCTTTCTTT. The complete variable domain, with remaining parts taken from reference TRBV2 and TRBJ1-1, reads EPEVTQTPSHQVTQMGQEVILRCVPISNHLYFYWYRQILGQKVEFLVSFYNNEISEKSEIFDDQFSVERPDGSNFTLKIRSTKLEDSAMYFCASGRGVTEAFFGQGTRLTVV.

The chain uses TRBV5-1 and TRBJ2-7, with D perhaps TRBD1 (6 bases). The CDR3 sequence is 16 residues long. V dropped 1 base and J dropped 5 bases, with 19 bases sitting between them. CDR1 SGHRS and CDR2 YFSETQ come from the germline V gene. Written as DNA, the CDR3 is TGCGCCAGCAGCTTGAGTGGGCAGGGGTCGATCGACGAGCAGTACTTC. It specifies CASSLSGQGSIDEQYF.